This TCR beta chain stems from a study of patients and donors after allogeneic stem cell transplantation. From germline, CDR1 is MDHEN and CDR2 SYDVKM. V was pared by 7 bases and J by 7 bases, with 17 bases between. The CDR3 has 13 residues. TCRdb processed the RT-PCR reads anew with MiXCR; each CDR3 protein has one entry. Of 800,000 to 1,000,000 distinct CDR3 sequences in the sample, approximately 19% were seen once. The sample was blood, either unsorted or a sorted T cell fraction (not recorded which). The clonotype comes from a human donor who was either an allogeneic HSCT recipient or a stem cell or donor lymphocyte infusion donor (not recorded which). It is not recorded whose cells these are; they may come from a transplant donor. The rearrangement uses TRBV28 and TRBJ2-7, with D tentatively TRBD1 (6 bases). The CDR3 DNA follows: TGTGCCAGCATCGAAAGGGGGACGGGAGAGCAGTACTTC. Residues: CASIERGTGEQYF.